These 2 T cell receptor beta chains originate from one sample sequenced in a study of cytomegalovirus exposure and HLA in healthy donors. The assay was immunoSEQ multiplex PCR, and TCRdb's table has in-frame clones only and misses some. Found here are 60,000 to 85,000 clones, 94% of them singletons; the top ten hold approximately 1.5%. The sample taken for sequencing was PBMCs. Receptor source: a man aged 18-30 years in good health and CMV-seropositive.

V usage is TRBV9 and J usage is TRBJ2-7; D might be TRBD1 (6 bases). Trimming removed 4 bases from V and 0 bases from J, with 14 bases in between. This CDR3 comprises 15 residues. CDR1 is SGDLS and CDR2 is YYNGEE in the germline V gene. In nucleotides, the CDR3 is TGTGCCAGCAGCCCGGACGGGACACGCTCCTACGAGCAGTACTTC. This codes for CASSPDGTRSYEQYF.

This rearrangement joins TRBV11-1 to TRBJ2-7; TRBD2 might be the D (6 bases). The V end lost 5 bases, the J end lost 5 bases, and 10 bases lay between the germline ends. Germline loops: CDR1 SGHAT, CDR2 FQDESV (reference sequence). CDR3 length equals 12 residues. Written as DNA, the CDR3 is TGTGCCAGCAGCCCGGGGGTCCACGAGCAGTACTTC. Amino acids: CASSPGVHEQYF.